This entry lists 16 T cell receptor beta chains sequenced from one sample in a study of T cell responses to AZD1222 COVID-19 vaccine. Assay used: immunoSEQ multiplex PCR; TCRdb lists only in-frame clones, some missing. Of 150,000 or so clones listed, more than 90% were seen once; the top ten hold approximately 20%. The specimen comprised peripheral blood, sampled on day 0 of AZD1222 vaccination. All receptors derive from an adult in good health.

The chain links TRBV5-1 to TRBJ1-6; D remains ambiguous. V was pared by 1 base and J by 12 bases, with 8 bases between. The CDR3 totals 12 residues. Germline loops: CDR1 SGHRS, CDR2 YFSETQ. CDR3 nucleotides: TGCGCCAGCAGCTTGCAGACTGGACCCCTCCACTTT. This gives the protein CASSLQTGPLHF. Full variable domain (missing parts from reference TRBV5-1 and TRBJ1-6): KAGVTQTPRYLIKTRGQQVTLSCSPISGHRSVSWYQQTPGQGLQFLFEYFSETQRNKGNFPGRFSGRQFSNSRSEMNVSTLELGDSALYLCASSLQTGPLHFGNGTRLTVT.

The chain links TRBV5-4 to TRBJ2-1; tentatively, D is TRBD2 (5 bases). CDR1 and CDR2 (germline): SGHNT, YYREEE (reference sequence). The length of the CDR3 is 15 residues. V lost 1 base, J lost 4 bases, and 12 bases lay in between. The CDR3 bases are TGTGCCAGCAGCTTGCGTCTAGCAGATTACAATGAGCAGTTCTTC. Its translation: CASSLRLADYNEQFF.

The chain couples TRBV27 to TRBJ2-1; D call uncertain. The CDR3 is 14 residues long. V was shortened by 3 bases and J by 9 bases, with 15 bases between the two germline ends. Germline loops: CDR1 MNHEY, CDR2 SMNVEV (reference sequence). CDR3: CASSFEVVHGEQFF. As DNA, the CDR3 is TGTGCCAGCAGTTTCGAGGTGGTCCACGGTGAGCAGTTCTTC.

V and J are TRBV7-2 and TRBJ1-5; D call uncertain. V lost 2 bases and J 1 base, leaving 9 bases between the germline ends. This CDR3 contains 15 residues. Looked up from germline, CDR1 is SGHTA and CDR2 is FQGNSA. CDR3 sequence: CASSLRNGSNQPQHF. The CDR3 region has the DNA TGTGCCAGCAGCTTAAGAAACGGAAGCAATCAGCCCCAGCATTTT.

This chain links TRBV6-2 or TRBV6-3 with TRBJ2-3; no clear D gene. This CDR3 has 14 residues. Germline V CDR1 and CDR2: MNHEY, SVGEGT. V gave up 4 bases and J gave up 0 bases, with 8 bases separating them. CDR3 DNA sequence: TGTGCCAGCAGTTTTGACGGAAGCACAGATACGCAGTATTTT. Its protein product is CASSFDGSTDTQYF.

The CDR3 loop is CASSTKPSAASGNTIYF. The CDR3 nucleotides are TGTGCCAGCTCTACTAAACCATCGGCTGCCTCTGGAAACACCATATATTTT. The gene calls are TRBV18 and TRBJ1-3, with D hard to call. V was cut by 6 bases and J by 0 bases, with 18 bases left in between. The CDR3 totals 17 residues. The V gene's germline CDR1 is KGHSH and CDR2 LQKENI.

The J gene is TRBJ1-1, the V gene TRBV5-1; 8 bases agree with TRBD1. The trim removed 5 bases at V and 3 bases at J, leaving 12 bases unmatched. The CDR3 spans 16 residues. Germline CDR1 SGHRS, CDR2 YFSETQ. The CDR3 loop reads CASSSALQGGYTEAFF. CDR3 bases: TGCGCCAGCAGTTCGGCATTACAGGGGGGGTACACTGAAGCTTTCTTT.

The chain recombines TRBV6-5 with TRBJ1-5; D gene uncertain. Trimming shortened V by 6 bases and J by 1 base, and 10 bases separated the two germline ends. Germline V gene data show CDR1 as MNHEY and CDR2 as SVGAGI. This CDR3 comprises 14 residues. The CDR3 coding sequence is TGTGCCAGCAGCCCCTTGACCAGCAATCAGCCCCAGCATTTT. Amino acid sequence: CASSPLTSNQPQHF.

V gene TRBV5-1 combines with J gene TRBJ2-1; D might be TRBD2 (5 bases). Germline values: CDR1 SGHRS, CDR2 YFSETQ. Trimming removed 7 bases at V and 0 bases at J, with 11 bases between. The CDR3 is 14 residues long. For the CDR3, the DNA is TGCGCCAGCGACCCTACTAGCTCCTACAATGAGCAGTTCTTC. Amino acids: CASDPTSSYNEQFF.

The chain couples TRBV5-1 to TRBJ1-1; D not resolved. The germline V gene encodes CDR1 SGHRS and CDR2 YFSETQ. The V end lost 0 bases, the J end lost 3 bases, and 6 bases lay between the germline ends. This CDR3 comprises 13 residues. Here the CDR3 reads CASSLVGDTEAFF. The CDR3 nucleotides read TGCGCCAGCAGCTTGGTCGGGGACACTGAAGCTTTCTTT.

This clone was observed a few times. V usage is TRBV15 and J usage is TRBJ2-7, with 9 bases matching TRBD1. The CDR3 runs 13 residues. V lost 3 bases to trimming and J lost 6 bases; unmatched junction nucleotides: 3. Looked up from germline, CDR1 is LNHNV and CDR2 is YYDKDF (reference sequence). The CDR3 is CATSRDRGGEQYF. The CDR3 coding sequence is TGTGCCACCAGCAGGGACAGGGGAGGCGAGCAGTACTTC.

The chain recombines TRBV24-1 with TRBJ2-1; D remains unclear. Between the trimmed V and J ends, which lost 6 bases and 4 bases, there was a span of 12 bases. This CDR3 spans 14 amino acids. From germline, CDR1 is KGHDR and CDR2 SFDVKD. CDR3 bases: TGTGCCACCAGTAGCCTCCCGCCTTACAATGAGCAGTTCTTC. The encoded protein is CATSSLPPYNEQFF.

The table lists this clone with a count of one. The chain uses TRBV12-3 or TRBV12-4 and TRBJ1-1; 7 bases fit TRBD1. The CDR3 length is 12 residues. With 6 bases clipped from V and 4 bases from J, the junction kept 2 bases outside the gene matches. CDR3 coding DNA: TGTGCCAGCAGCCCAGGGGGCACTGAAGCTTTCTTT. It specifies CASSPGGTEAFF.

The chain's CDR3 is CSAQGRAADTQYF. The DNA for the CDR3 is TGCAGCGCACAAGGCAGGGCGGCAGATACGCAGTATTTT. The rearrangement uses TRBV29-1 and TRBJ2-3, with D perhaps TRBD1 (5 bases). In germline, CDR1 is SQVTM, CDR2 ANQGSEA. V was cut by 7 bases and J by 4 bases, with 15 bases left in between. The CDR3 is 13 amino acids.

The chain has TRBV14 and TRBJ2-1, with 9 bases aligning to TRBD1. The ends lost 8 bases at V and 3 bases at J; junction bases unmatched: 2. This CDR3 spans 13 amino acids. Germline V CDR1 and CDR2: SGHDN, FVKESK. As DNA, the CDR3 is TGTGCCAGCGGACAGGGGAACTACAATGAGCAGTTCTTC. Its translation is CASGQGNYNEQFF.

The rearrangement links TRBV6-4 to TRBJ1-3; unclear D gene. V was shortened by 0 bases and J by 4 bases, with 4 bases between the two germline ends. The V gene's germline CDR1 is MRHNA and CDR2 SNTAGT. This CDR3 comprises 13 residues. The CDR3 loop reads CASSDSPGNTIYF. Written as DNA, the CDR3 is TGTGCCAGCAGTGACTCCCCGGGAAACACCATATATTTT.